The 2 T cell receptor beta chains below all came from one sample that was sequenced in a study of blood T cell repertoires in COVID-19. Generated by immunoSEQ multiplex PCR, the TCRdb table keeps only in-frame clones and is missing some. Of tens of thousands of clones detected, around four fifths appear once; the ten largest clones hold 5% to 6.5%. Material: peripheral blood. The receptor source for this set is a man in his 70s with acute or convalescent COVID-19.

This sequence joins TRBV6-1 and TRBJ2-7, with D maybe TRBD1 (6 bases). Trimming stripped 6 bases from V and 6 bases from J, with 12 bases between. CDR3 length: 12 amino acids. In germline, CDR1 is MNHNS, CDR2 SASEGT. Here the CDR3 reads CASRLQGGEQYF. DNA for the CDR3: TGTGCCAGCAGACTACAGGGCGGCGAGCAGTACTTC.

The rearrangement joins TRBV7-3 to TRBJ2-2; D is possibly TRBD1 (5 bases). Between the trimmed V and J ends, which lost 5 bases and 6 bases, there was a span of 13 bases. CDR3 length: 14 amino acids. In germline, CDR1 is SGHTA, CDR2 FQGTGA. The CDR3 DNA reads as TGTGCCAGCAGCACACAGCAGGGTTCCGGGGAGCTGTTTTTT. Translation: CASSTQQGSGELFF.